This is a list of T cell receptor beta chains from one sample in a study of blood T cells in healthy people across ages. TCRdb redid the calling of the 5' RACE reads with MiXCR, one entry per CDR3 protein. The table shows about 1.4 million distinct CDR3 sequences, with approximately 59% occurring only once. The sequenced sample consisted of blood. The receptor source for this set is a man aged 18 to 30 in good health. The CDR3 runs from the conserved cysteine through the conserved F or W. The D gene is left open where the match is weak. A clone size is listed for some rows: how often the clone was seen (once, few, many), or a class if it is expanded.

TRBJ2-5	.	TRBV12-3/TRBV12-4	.	CASSEPEGETQYF	TGTGCCAGCAGTGAGCCCGAGGGAGAGACCCAGTACTTC
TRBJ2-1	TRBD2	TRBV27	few	CASSRGTSLHEQFF	TGTGCCAGCAGTCGAGGGACTAGTCTGCATGAGCAGTTCTTC
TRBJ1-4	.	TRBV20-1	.	CSARFRHATNEKLFF	TGCAGTGCTAGATTCCGTCATGCAACTAATGAAAAACTGTTTTTT
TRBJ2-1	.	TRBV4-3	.	CASSPDRRTYNEQFF	TGCGCCAGCAGCCCCGACAGGCGGACATACAATGAGCAGTTCTTC
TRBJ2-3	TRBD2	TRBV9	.	CASSDRLAGEEDTQYF	TGTGCCAGCAGCGACCGACTAGCGGGAGAGGAGGATACGCAGTATTTT
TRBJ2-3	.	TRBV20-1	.	CSASRERSTDTQYF	TGCAGTGCTAGCCGGGAGCGGAGCACAGATACGCAGTATTTT
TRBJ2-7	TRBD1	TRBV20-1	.	CSAITGTGVSYEQYF	TGCAGTGCTATCACCGGGACAGGGGTTTCCTACGAGCAGTACTTC
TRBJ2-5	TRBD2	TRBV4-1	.	CASSQEGRRGTETQYF	TGCGCCAGCAGCCAAGAAGGCCGGCGGGGGACTGAGACCCAGTACTTC
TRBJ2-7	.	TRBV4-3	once	CASSLKPTGYEQYF	TGCGCCAGCAGCCTCAAGCCGACGGGGTACGAGCAGTACTTC
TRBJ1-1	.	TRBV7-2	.	CASSFNLGTEAFF	TGTGCCAGCAGTTTTAACCTCGGGACTGAAGCTTTCTTT
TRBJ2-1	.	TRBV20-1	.	CSAPAQRSSYNEQFF	TGCAGTGCACCCGCACAGCGGAGCTCCTACAATGAGCAGTTCTTC
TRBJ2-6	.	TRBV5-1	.	CASSLEGARANVLTF	TGCGCCAGCAGCTTAGAAGGGGCTAGGGCCAACGTCCTGACTTTC
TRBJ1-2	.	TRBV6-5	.	CASSLLKGTHGGYTF	TGTGCCAGCAGTTTACTAAAGGGGACACACGGGGGCTACACCTTC
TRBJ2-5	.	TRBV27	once	CASSVDWSGREQHF	TGTGCCAGCAGTGTGGACTGGAGTGGTCGCGAGCAGCACTTC
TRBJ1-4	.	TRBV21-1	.	CASSSDRDREVEKLFF	TGTGCCAGTTCTTCAGACCGGGACAGGGAGGTTGAAAAACTGTTTTTT
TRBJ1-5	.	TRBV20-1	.	CSATVDQTQHF	TGCAGTGCTACAGTGGACCAGACCCAGCATTTT
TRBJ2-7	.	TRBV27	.	CVSRPGAHPYEQYF	TGTGTCTCACGCCCGGGGGCGCATCCCTACGAGCAGTACTTC
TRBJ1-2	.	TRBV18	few	CASSPEDSYGYTF	TGTGCCAGCTCACCCGAAGACAGCTATGGCTACACCTTC
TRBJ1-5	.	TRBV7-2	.	CASGTRDSNQPQHF	TGTGCCAGTGGCACCCGGGATAGCAATCAGCCCCAGCATTTT
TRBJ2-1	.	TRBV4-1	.	CASSQKDGYNEQFF	TGCGCCAGCAGCCAAAAGGACGGTTACAATGAGCAGTTCTTC
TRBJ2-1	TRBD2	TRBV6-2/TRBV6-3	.	CASSHTSRTSGPSYNEQFF	TGTGCCAGCAGTCACACATCCCGGACTAGCGGGCCGTCCTACAATGAGCAGTTCTTC
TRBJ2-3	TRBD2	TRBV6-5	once	CASSTESGRSTDTQYF	TGTGCCAGCAGCACAGAGAGCGGGAGATCCACAGATACGCAGTATTTT
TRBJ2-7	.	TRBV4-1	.	CASSQGDGRGYEQYF	TGCGCCAGCAGCCAAGGTGACGGGAGAGGGTACGAGCAGTACTTC
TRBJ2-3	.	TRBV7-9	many	CASSPGITDTQYF	TGTGCCAGCAGTCCCGGGATCACAGATACGCAGTATTTT
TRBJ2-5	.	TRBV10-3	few	CAIATSSGSVEETQYF	TGTGCCATCGCGACTAGTAGTGGGTCGGTGGAAGAGACCCAGTACTTC
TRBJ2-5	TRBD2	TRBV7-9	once	CASIFSGSGETQYF	TGTGCCAGCATATTTAGCGGGAGCGGAGAGACCCAGTACTTC
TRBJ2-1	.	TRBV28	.	CASSGRTSSSFYNEQFF	TGTGCCAGCAGCGGACGGACATCTAGCTCATTCTACAATGAGCAGTTCTTC
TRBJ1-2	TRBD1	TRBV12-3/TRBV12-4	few	CASSGYDRDGYTF	TGTGCCAGTAGTGGCTACGACAGGGACGGCTACACCTTC
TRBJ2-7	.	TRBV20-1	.	CSARDPQGVAEQYF	TGCAGTGCTAGAGACCCACAGGGTGTGGCCGAGCAGTACTTC
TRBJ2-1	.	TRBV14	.	CASSQERGRARNEQFF	TGTGCCAGCAGCCAAGAAAGGGGGAGGGCCAGGAATGAGCAGTTCTTC
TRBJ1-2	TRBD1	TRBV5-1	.	CASSSGTVYTF	TGCGCCAGCAGCTCCGGGACAGTGTACACCTTC
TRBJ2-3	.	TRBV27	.	CASSVVTRTDTQYF	TGTGCCAGCAGTGTGGTCACGAGAACAGATACGCAGTATTTT
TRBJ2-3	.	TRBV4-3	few	CASSQGWTIGLDTQYF	TGCGCCAGCAGCCAAGGTTGGACAATAGGTTTGGATACGCAGTATTTT
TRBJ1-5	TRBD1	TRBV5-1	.	CASSWDSLGSNQPQHF	TGCGCCAGCAGCTGGGACAGTTTGGGTAGCAATCAGCCCCAGCATTTT
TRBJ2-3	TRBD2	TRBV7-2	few	CASSVLAGGADTQYF	TGTGCCAGCAGCGTACTAGCGGGGGGCGCAGATACGCAGTATTTT
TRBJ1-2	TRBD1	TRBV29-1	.	CSVVRGLNYGYTF	TGCAGCGTTGTGAGGGGGCTTAACTATGGCTACACCTTC
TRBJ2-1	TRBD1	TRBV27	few	CASSSGGNLLDEQFF	TGTGCCAGCAGTTCAGGGGGCAACCTCCTCGATGAGCAGTTCTTC
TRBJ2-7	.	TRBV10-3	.	CAAQGVAGGFYEQYF	TGTGCCGCCCAGGGGGTGGCGGGGGGATTCTACGAGCAGTACTTC
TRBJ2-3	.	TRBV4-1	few	CASSQLASTDTQYF	TGCGCCAGCAGCCAATTAGCCAGCACAGATACGCAGTATTTT
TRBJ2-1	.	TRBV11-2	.	CASRHSGNEQFF	TGTGCCAGCAGGCATTCAGGGAATGAGCAGTTCTTC